The present T cell receptor (beta chain) was sequenced within a study of shared clonotypes between healthy human individuals. Donation came from healthy HIV-negative adults that had no recent acute infections or vaccinations. This clone was counted a single time. The antigen is not known. Produced via immunoSEQ multiplex PCR; TCRdb's table is partial and in-frame only. The sample shows roughly 700,000 clones, around 74% of them seen only once. Deletions cut 0 bases from V and 6 bases from J, with 15 bases between. Germline V gene sequence: CDR1 SGDLS, CDR2 YYNGEE. The CDR3 spans 16 residues. Study-level points and caveats: As a rule, naive subsets had a larger estimated richness than memory subsets. The naive CD4 repertoires of several donors were compared, and roughly 5.1% of clonotypes were shared. Clonotype sharing among donors likely depends on sequencing depth.

The clonotype originates from a woman under 40 in good health. Sequencing input: memory CD4+ T cells sorted from blood. Subset described: CD45RA-negative fraction. The V and J genes are TRBV9 and TRBJ1-4; no firm D call. CDR3 amino acids: CASSVDGTAVYEKLFF. In nucleotides, the CDR3 is TGTGCCAGCAGCGTAGATGGAACGGCGGTATATGAAAAACTGTTTTTT. Full variable domain (remainder filled in from reference TRBV9 and TRBJ1-4): DSGVTQTPKHLITATGQRVTLRCSPRSGDLSVYWYQQSLDQGLQFLIQYYNGEERAKGNILERFSAQQFPDLHSELNLSSLELGDSALYFCASSVDGTAVYEKLFFGSGTQLSVL.